This T cell receptor (beta chain) was recorded in a study of T cells in Graves' hyperthyroidism and ophthalmopathy. Study background: Sampling of peripheral blood happened at initial diagnosis, prior to any treatment. Study-wide results and limits: Among thyroid clonotypes expanded above 0.001, most also appeared in blood. Before onset, ophthalmopathy was predicted by the model a median about 6.2 months earlier.

Trimming took 5 bases from V and 1 from J, leaving 8 bases between them. In germline, CDR1 is MNHEY, CDR2 SVGAGI. The CDR3 has 13 residues. The PBMCs had their origin in 7.5 to 10 ml of fresh peripheral blood. This clonotype has ten or more counts. What it binds is unknown. TCR beta CDR3 regions were amplified from RNA transcripts. HTBI primers were the set used in a first-round RT-PCR of the TCR CDR3. TCRdb analysed the multiplex PCR reads with MiXCR anew, one entry per CDR3 protein. The sample lists 450,000 to 550,000 distinct CDR3 sequences; approximately 25% were seen once. The gene calls are TRBV6-5 and TRBJ1-1; no definite D call. The clonotype comes from a woman in her 30s with Graves' ophthalmopathy. Material: blood. CDR3 residues: CASSRVRNTEAFF. CDR3 nucleotide sequence: TGTGCCAGCAGTCGCGTGAGGAACACTGAAGCTTTCTTT.